The 6 T cell receptor beta chains given below trace back to one sample, sequenced in a study of T-cell memory formation after mild COVID-19. MiXCR was run by TCRdb on the 5' RACE reads, yielding one entry per CDR3 protein. The table includes hundreds of thousands of distinct CDR3 sequences, around 15% detected once. Sequenced sample: PBMCs or a T cell subset sorted from them (not recorded which). The receptors were gathered from a man aged 18 to 29 who had mild COVID-19 (a few samples of this study predate the infection). Cell type and time point are not known.

This clonotype was observed at least ten times. This sequence joins TRBV4-3 and TRBJ2-4, with D possibly being TRBD1 (6 bases). This CDR3 spans 18 amino acids. V was shortened by 4 bases and J by 0 bases, with 19 bases between the two germline ends. Germline V gene data show CDR1 as LGHNA and CDR2 as YSLEER. The CDR3 here is CASSRWGPGQIAKNIQYF. CDR3 nucleotides: TGCGCCAGCAGCCGATGGGGGCCCGGGCAAATAGCCAAAAACATTCAGTACTTC.

CDR3 sequence (DNA): TGTGCCAGCAGTGAAGCTAGGACAGGGGGCGAAAAACTGTTTTTT. Protein: CASSEARTGGEKLFF. The V and J genes are TRBV2 and TRBJ1-4; TRBD1 aligns across 11 bases. After removal of 0 bases from V and 8 bases from J, the junction contained 2 bases not matched to a gene. The CDR3 length is 15 residues. The germline gives CDR1 SNHLY, CDR2 FYNNEI.

This clonotype turned up a few times. The chain combines TRBV7-3 with TRBJ2-3; D is undetermined. V lost 4 bases and J 1 base, leaving 9 bases between the germline ends. The CDR3 runs 14 residues. Germline CDR1 is SGHTA and CDR2 is FQGTGA. CDR3 bases: TGTGCCAGCAGCTCGGACGGAGGCACAGATACGCAGTATTTT. It codes for CASSSDGGTDTQYF.

V and J are TRBV12-3 or TRBV12-4 and TRBJ2-1; 16 nucleotides agree with TRBD2. CDR3 size: 17 residues. Germline trimming cut 9 bases from V and 6 bases from J; bases unmatched to any gene: 11. CDR3 nucleotides: TGTGCCAGTCTGCCGGGACTAGCGGGGGGGGTAGGCAATGAGCAGTTCTTC. Its translation: CASLPGLAGGVGNEQFF.

This clonotype turned up a few times. The rearrangement links TRBV7-9 to TRBJ2-5, with a tentative D call TRBD2 (7 bases). This CDR3 contains 17 residues. The V gene lost 5 bases and the J gene lost 5 bases, with 24 bases spanning the gap. Germline CDR1 is SEHNR and CDR2 is FQNEAQ (reference sequence). CDR3 bases: TGTGCCAGCAGCCCCCCGTACGGGGGGCTTCGAGGTGAGACCCAGTACTTC. Encoded protein: CASSPPYGGLRGETQYF.

The chain employs TRBV4-2 and TRBJ2-7, with D perhaps TRBD2 (5 bases). The CDR3 length is 15 residues. CDR1 and CDR2 from the germline V gene are LGHNA and YNFKEQ. V lost 0 bases to trimming and J lost 2 bases, with 11 bases between them. The CDR3 sequence: CASSQDGGGPYEQYV. CDR3 coding DNA: TGTGCCAGCAGCCAAGATGGAGGAGGCCCCTACGAGCAGTACGTC.